A single sample is the source of the 22 T cell receptor beta chains below, sequenced in a study of blood T cell repertoires in COVID-19. TCRdb's table, derived via immunoSEQ multiplex PCR, lists solely in-frame clones and lacks some. The data contain roughly 70,000 clones, 87% of them singletons. Sequencing was performed on peripheral blood. The receptors come from a man aged 45-65 years with active COVID-19.

The genes are TRBV19 and TRBJ1-2; TRBD1 aligns across 7 bases. The CDR3 contains 14 residues. CDR1 is LNHDA and CDR2 is SQIVND in the germline V gene (reference sequence). Unmatched junction bases numbered 8, after V lost 4 bases and J lost 6 bases. The CDR3 DNA follows: TGTGCCAGTAGTAAGGTCGAGGGGGCTGATGGCTACACCTTC. This codes for CASSKVEGADGYTF.

This chain links TRBV9 with TRBJ2-3, with D perhaps matching TRBD1 (6 bases). The CDR3 runs 14 residues. V lost 7 bases and J 6 bases, leaving 18 bases between the germline ends. Germline V gene lookup returns CDR1 SGDLS and CDR2 YYNGEE. The DNA of the CDR3 is TGTGCCAGCGCGGCAGGGGCAAAGTCGGATACGCAGTATTTT. Translated, it gives CASAAGAKSDTQYF. The full variable domain, rest sourced from reference TRBV9 and TRBJ2-3, is DSGVTQTPKHLITATGQRVTLRCSPRSGDLSVYWYQQSLDQGLQFLIQYYNGEERAKGNILERFSAQQFPDLHSELNLSSLELGDSALYFCASAAGAKSDTQYFGPGTRLTVL.

This clone was detected once. V gene TRBV5-5 combines with J gene TRBJ2-7, with D possibly TRBD1 on 5 matching bases. The CDR3 covers 14 residues. Trimming left V 0 bases short and J 3 bases short, with 10 bases between. CDR1 is SGHKS and CDR2 is YYEKEE in the germline V gene (reference sequence). Here the CDR3 DNA reads TGTGCCAGCAGCTTGGTTCCCGGACACTACGAGCAGTACTTC. It specifies CASSLVPGHYEQYF.

The chain recombines TRBV5-4 with TRBJ2-1; D may be TRBD2 (6 bases). The V gene lost 6 bases and the J gene lost 0 bases, with 13 bases spanning the gap. The length of the CDR3 is 15 residues. CDR1 is SGHNT and CDR2 is YYREEE in the germline V gene (reference sequence). The CDR3 DNA is TGTGCCAGCACCAGTTACGGGAGCTCCTACAATGAGCAGTTCTTC. Encoded protein: CASTSYGSSYNEQFF.

CDR3 in amino acids: CASSHRTGQAYEQYF. The CDR3 DNA reads TGTGCCAGCAGCCACCGGACAGGGCAAGCCTACGAGCAGTACTTC. V is TRBV4-2 and J is TRBJ2-7; 8 nucleotides align to TRBD1. From germline, CDR1 is LGHNA and CDR2 YNFKEQ. The CDR3 is 15 amino acids. Losses at the gene ends were 3 bases for V and 2 bases for J; bases not matched to a gene: 6.

The chain is built from TRBV19 and TRBJ2-7, with no clear D. The CDR3 runs to 13 residues. The V end was cut by 5 bases, the J end by 3 bases, with 11 bases between. Germline lookup yields CDR1 LNHDA and CDR2 SQIVND (reference sequence). The CDR3 nucleotides are TGTGCCAGTAGTGCCTCCCCTAGCTACGAGCAGTACTTC. Translated: CASSASPSYEQYF.

This chain uses TRBV7-2 with TRBJ2-1; 11 bases match TRBD2. Trimming removed 5 bases from V and 5 bases from J; junction bases left unmatched: 5. Germline V gives CDR1 SGHTA, CDR2 FQGNSA. The CDR3 is 15 amino acids. The CDR3 coding sequence is TGTGCCAGCAGCAAGACTAGCGGGGTTAACAATGAGCAGTTCTTC. It is translated as CASSKTSGVNNEQFF.

The rearrangement links TRBV10-3 to TRBJ1-1; D not resolved. Germline V lookup: CDR1 ENHRY, CDR2 SYGVKD. Trimming took off 0 bases at V and 3 bases at J, with 5 bases between the two ends. CDR3 length: 13 residues. CDR3 nucleotides: TGTGCCATCAGTGAGTCGCGTGACACTGAAGCTTTCTTT. This translates into CAISESRDTEAFF.

The rearrangement joins TRBV7-9 to TRBJ1-4; no reliable D call. V lost 1 base and J 0 bases, leaving 15 bases between the germline ends. The CDR3 length is 18 residues. Germline CDR1 and CDR2: SEHNR and FQNEAQ (reference sequence). CDR3 bases: TGTGCCAGCAGCTTAGATCGTAATTCCGGGACAACTAATGAAAAACTGTTTTTT. Amino acids: CASSLDRNSGTTNEKLFF.

DNA of the CDR3: TGCGCCAGCAGGAAAGGGGTGAGCTCCTACAATGAGCAGTTCTTC. It specifies CASRKGVSSYNEQFF. The V and J genes are TRBV10-2 and TRBJ2-1; D is possibly TRBD1 (5 bases). Looked up from germline, CDR1 is WSHSY and CDR2 is SAAADI. This CDR3 has 15 residues. Trimming removed 6 bases at V and 0 bases at J, with 12 bases between.

Concerning this clone: The junction shows a germline mismatch at one end, possibly a read error. This chain connects TRBV7-8 to TRBJ2-1, with 8 bases lining up with TRBD1. CDR1 and CDR2 (germline): SGHVS, FQNEAQ. The CDR3 covers 12 residues. The CDR3 loop reads CASSRRTGQWLF. The CDR3 bases are TGTGCCAGCAGCCGAAGGACAGGGCAGTGGCTCTTC.

V gene TRBV4-3 combines with J gene TRBJ2-1; 11 nucleotides match TRBD2. CDR3 length: 15 amino acids. Trimming removed 0 bases from V and 9 bases from J; junction bases left unmatched: 4. Germline loops: CDR1 LGHNA, CDR2 YSLEER. CDR3 region: CASSQDSGLAGEQFF. In DNA, the CDR3 is TGCGCCAGCAGCCAAGATTCAGGACTAGCGGGTGAGCAGTTCTTC.

The chain employs TRBV15 and TRBJ1-6, with D uncertain. The length of the CDR3 is 18 residues. V was shortened by 0 bases and J by 8 bases, with 20 bases between the two germline ends. From germline, CDR1 is LNHNV and CDR2 YYDKDF (reference sequence). The DNA for the CDR3 is TGTGCCACCAGCAGAGATCTCCGGGTTCCCTCAGCGGATTCACCCCTCCACTTT. This translates into CATSRDLRVPSADSPLHF.

This rearrangement joins TRBV7-9 to TRBJ1-1; tentatively, D is TRBD1 (6 bases). Trimming pared 4 bases from V and 3 bases from J, leaving 12 bases between. Germline-derived CDR1 and CDR2 are SEHNR and FQNEAQ (reference sequence). This CDR3 region has 14 residues. The CDR3 region has the DNA TGTGCCAGCAGCTCCTCTAGGGGGTACACTGAAGCTTTCTTT. Its translation: CASSSSRGYTEAFF.

This chain links TRBV5-8 with TRBJ2-3; 9 positions agree with TRBD2. From germline, CDR1 is SGHTS and CDR2 YDEGEE. CDR3 length equals 16 residues. V lost 4 bases and J lost 1; bases outside the gene matches: 7. The CDR3 here is CASSLYSGGGTDTQYF. CDR3 DNA sequence: TGTGCCAGCAGCCTATATAGCGGGGGTGGCACAGATACGCAGTATTTT.

The genes are TRBV6-6 and TRBJ2-5; TRBD1 matches 7 bases. With 1 base clipped from V and 3 bases from J, the junction kept 5 bases outside the gene matches. Germline values: CDR1 MNHNY, CDR2 SVGAGI (reference sequence). This CDR3 is built from 15 residues. In nucleotides, the CDR3 is TGTGCCAGCAGTTACTTGACCGGGACAGAAGAGACCCAGTACTTC. It encodes CASSYLTGTEETQYF.

The chain links TRBV6-5 to TRBJ2-1, with D possibly TRBD2 on 6 matching bases. Germline-derived CDR1 and CDR2 are MNHEY and SVGAGI. This CDR3 region has 13 residues. V dropped 2 bases and J dropped 5 bases, with 7 bases sitting between them. The CDR3 is CASSYGGNNEQFF. Written as DNA, the CDR3 is TGTGCCAGCAGTTACGGGGGGAACAATGAGCAGTTCTTC.

V is TRBV28 and J is TRBJ1-3; tentatively, D is TRBD1 (6 bases). Germline loops: CDR1 MDHEN, CDR2 SYDVKM. Between the trimmed V and J ends, which lost 3 bases and 3 bases, there was a span of 12 bases. The CDR3 contains 15 residues. CDR3 DNA sequence: TGTGCCAGCAGTTTTTCAGGGGCGCTTGGAAACACCATATATTTT. Its translation: CASSFSGALGNTIYF.

The gene calls are TRBV25-1 and TRBJ1-4; D is ambiguous. V gave up 3 bases and J gave up 8 bases, with 13 bases separating them. The CDR3 length is 14 residues. Germline CDR1 is MGHDK and CDR2 is SYGVNS. DNA for the CDR3: TGTGCCAGCAGTGAGGGAGGGCGATTAGAAAAACTGTTTTTT. The encoded protein is CASSEGGRLEKLFF.

This clone was seen once. This chain uses TRBV10-1 with TRBJ2-3, with D perhaps TRBD2 (6 bases). The ends were cut back, 0 bases at V and 4 bases at J, with 20 bases in the middle. This CDR3 comprises 18 residues. The germline V gene encodes CDR1 WNHNN and CDR2 SYGVQD (reference sequence). This chain's CDR3 is CASSESVGGTPRPDTQYF. For the CDR3, the DNA is TGCGCCAGCAGTGAGTCGGTCGGCGGGACTCCCCGACCAGATACGCAGTATTTT.

The J gene is TRBJ2-7, the V gene TRBV2; D might be TRBD2 (5 bases). Germline CDR1 is SNHLY and CDR2 is FYNNEI. Trimming took off 4 bases at V and 7 bases at J, with 11 bases between the two ends. The CDR3 length is 12 residues. CDR3 residues: CASSALEREQYF. CDR3 DNA: TGTGCCAGCAGTGCCCTAGAGCGGGAGCAGTACTTC.

V gene TRBV9 combines with J gene TRBJ2-1, with D perhaps matching TRBD1 (6 bases). Trimming removed 3 bases at V and 1 base at J, with 11 bases between. This CDR3 spans 15 amino acids. Germline V lookup: CDR1 SGDLS, CDR2 YYNGEE. In DNA, the CDR3 is TGTGCCAGCAGCGCGACAGGCGAGTCCTACAATGAGCAGTTCTTC. It encodes CASSATGESYNEQFF.